The 17 T cell receptor beta chains in this list originate from one sample, sequenced in a study of Graves' ophthalmopathy and Graves' hyperthyroidism. Transcripts of RNA were the source for amplifying TCR beta CDR3 regions. The authors performed first-round RT-PCR with HTBI primers and then a second-round multiplex PCR. MiXCR was run by TCRdb on the multiplex PCR reads, yielding one entry per CDR3 protein. Of just over 600,000 distinct CDR3 sequences detected, about 20% appear once; the ten largest clones hold roughly 6.9%. Sequencing used peripheral blood. The receptors stem from a woman aged 18-35 years with stable Graves' hyperthyroidism. Some clones in this sample may be carry-over from other donors' samples.

This clonotype was picked up many times. The rearrangement uses TRBV20-1 and TRBJ2-7; 14 positions agree with TRBD2. The CDR3 is 17 amino acids. V gave up 5 bases and J gave up 3 bases; unmatched junction bases: 12. Looked up from germline, CDR1 is DFQATT and CDR2 is SNEGSKA (reference sequence). The CDR3 spells CSASGTSGSRSNYEQYF. DNA for the CDR3: TGCAGTGCTTCCGGGACTAGCGGGAGCAGGTCAAACTACGAGCAGTACTTC.

This chain links TRBV11-1 with TRBJ2-5; 8 bases line up with TRBD1. With V trimmed by 5 bases and J by 5 bases, 16 bases remained unmatched. The V gene's germline CDR1 is SGHAT and CDR2 FQDESV (reference sequence). This CDR3 contains 17 residues. The CDR3 DNA reads TGTGCCAGCAGCACTCGGACAGGGAAGTCAATTCGGGAGACCCAGTACTTC. As protein: CASSTRTGKSIRETQYF.

This clonotype was observed at least ten times. The gene calls are TRBV20-1 and TRBJ1-1; D is possibly TRBD1 (6 bases). Germline CDR1 reads DFQATT; CDR2 reads SNEGSKA (reference sequence). The CDR3 runs 14 residues. Trimming took 0 bases from V and 7 from J, leaving 15 bases between them. The CDR3 DNA reads as TGCAGTGCTAGAGACCAAACATCAGGGGTTGAAGCTTTCTTT. As protein: CSARDQTSGVEAFF.

This clonotype was observed a few times. The V and J genes are TRBV2 and TRBJ2-2; 11 bases fit TRBD1. V shed 8 bases, J shed 6 bases, and the junction held 5 bases outside the gene matches. Germline CDR1 and CDR2: SNHLY and FYNNEI. The CDR3 is 14 amino acids. CDR3 protein: CASGGQGGAGELFF. The CDR3 region has the DNA TGTGCCAGCGGGGGACAGGGGGGCGCCGGGGAGCTGTTTTTT.

In its sample, this clonotype was seen many times. This sequence joins TRBV20-1 and TRBJ2-5; 8 bases fit TRBD2. The junction had 7 bases not matched to a gene; V was cut back by 4 bases and J by 0 bases. This CDR3 is built from 15 residues. Germline CDR1 is DFQATT and CDR2 is SNEGSKA (reference sequence). The CDR3 nucleotides read TGCAGTGCTATCTTTCGGGGGGGAAACCAAGAGACCCAGTACTTC. It encodes CSAIFRGGNQETQYF.

This clonotype was recorded at least ten times. As the CDR3 is not closed by the conserved phenylalanine or tryptophan, this likely results from a read error. The rearrangement uses TRBV16 and TRBJ1-5, with no clear D. Trimming took 6 bases from V and 5 from J, leaving 11 bases between them. CDR3 length: 13 residues. Germline V gene lookup returns CDR1 KGHSY and CDR2 FQNENV. CDR3 sequence: CASRQGRHQPQHS. The CDR3 DNA sequence: TGTGCCAGCAGACAAGGGCGTCATCAGCCCCAGCATTCT.

This clonotype was found once. The chain recombines TRBV6-5 with TRBJ2-7; 9 bases fit TRBD1. The J segment lost 4 bases and the V segment lost 4 bases, leaving 8 bases of the junction unmatched. The CDR3 length is 15 residues. CDR1 and CDR2 from the germline V gene are MNHEY and SVGAGI. The CDR3 loop is CASSSKTGGLYEQYF. In DNA, the CDR3 is TGTGCCAGCAGTTCGAAAACAGGGGGCCTGTACGAGCAGTACTTC.

This clonotype showed up many times. The genes are TRBV25-1 and TRBJ1-3, with unresolved D. Germline CDR1 MGHDK, CDR2 SYGVNS. The V gene lost 5 bases and the J gene lost 5 bases, with 13 bases spanning the gap. This CDR3 is built from 14 residues. CDR3 bases: TGTGCCAGCAGTTTGGAGGGTATGAGAAACACCATATATTTT. Protein sequence: CASSLEGMRNTIYF.

This clonotype occurred many times. The genes are TRBV4-1 and TRBJ2-2; TRBD1 is a possible D gene (6 bases). CDR3 size: 16 residues. Germline CDR1 and CDR2: MGHRA and YSYEKL. Trimming left V 3 bases short and J 2 bases short, with 13 bases between. The DNA of the CDR3 is TGCGCCAGCAGCCAGGGGGCGGGTATCAACACCGGGGAGCTGTTTTTT. This gives the protein CASSQGAGINTGELFF.

This clonotype was counted at least ten times. The chain joins TRBV6-1 to TRBJ2-7; TRBD2 agrees at 9 bases. The CDR3 covers 16 residues. The V and J ends lost 2 bases and 7 bases, in that order; junction bases with no gene match: 12. CDR1 is MNHNS, CDR2 SASEGT, per germline. This CDR3 is CASSESAGGRAREQYF. The CDR3, as DNA: TGTGCCAGCAGTGAAAGTGCAGGCGGGAGGGCCCGGGAGCAGTACTTC.

This chain connects TRBV20-1 to TRBJ2-2; 7 bases are a match to TRBD2. Losses at the gene ends were 6 bases for V and 5 bases for J; bases not matched to a gene: 15. Germline V gene sequence: CDR1 DFQATT, CDR2 SNEGSKA (reference sequence). This CDR3 has 16 amino acids. The CDR3 region has the DNA TGCAGTGCGAAATCCCGGACTAGATTCGTGACCGGGGAGCTGTTTTTT. This sequence encodes CSAKSRTRFVTGELFF.

This clonotype has at least ten counts. V and J are TRBV10-1 and TRBJ1-1, with 7 nucleotides matching TRBD1. After removal of 2 bases from V and 10 bases from J, the junction contained 13 bases not matched to a gene. The CDR3 is 15 amino acids. Germline V gives CDR1 WNHNN, CDR2 SYGVQD (reference sequence). The CDR3 reads CASSENPGTARGAFF. CDR3 nucleotides: TGCGCCAGCAGTGAGAATCCCGGGACAGCTCGGGGAGCTTTCTTT.

In this sample, this clonotype turned up many times. The chain recombines TRBV12-3 or TRBV12-4 with TRBJ2-7; 7 bases match TRBD2. V shed 6 bases and J 3 bases; nucleotides not matched to a gene: 5. This CDR3 has 13 residues. The chain's CDR3 is CASRGGSNYEQYF. DNA for the CDR3: TGTGCCAGCAGGGGAGGGTCAAACTACGAGCAGTACTTC.

This clonotype was seen only once. It is likely a read error, because the conserved phenylalanine at the end of the CDR3 is missing. The chain employs TRBV19 and TRBJ1-2; D might be TRBD1 (6 bases). The CDR3 spans 13 residues. Looked up from germline, CDR1 is LNHDA and CDR2 is SQIVND (reference sequence). V lost 3 bases and J 11 bases, leaving 16 bases between the germline ends. The CDR3 here is CASSMRTARGYTL. The CDR3 coding sequence is TGTGCCAGTAGTATGCGGACAGCCCGAGGGTACACCCTC.

There are many counts of this clonotype. This sequence joins TRBV27 and TRBJ1-5; D might be TRBD1 (6 bases). The CDR3 runs to 14 residues. Germline CDR1 is MNHEY and CDR2 is SMNVEV (reference sequence). The V end was cut by 3 bases, the J end by 5 bases, with 11 bases between. For the CDR3, the DNA is TGTGCCAGCAGTTTGGGGGGCTCTGATCAGCCCCAGCATTTT. Its translation: CASSLGGSDQPQHF.

In this sample, this clonotype turned up many times. The V and J genes are TRBV20-1 and TRBJ2-7; a weak D match, TRBD2 (6 bases). The CDR3 runs to 14 residues. V was shortened by 3 bases and J by 4 bases, with 16 bases between the two germline ends. The germline gives CDR1 DFQATT, CDR2 SNEGSKA (reference sequence). Here the CDR3 reads CSARDRDWLYEQYF. In DNA form, the CDR3 reads TGCAGTGCTAGGGACCGGGACTGGTTATACGAGCAGTACTTC.

This clonotype was counted many times. The chain has TRBV28 and TRBJ2-7; no clear D. This CDR3 is built from 11 residues. Deletions cut 6 bases from V and 7 bases from J, with 10 bases between. Germline assignment: CDR1 MDHEN and CDR2 SYDVKM. The CDR3: CASRLREEQYF. The CDR3 region has the DNA TGTGCCAGCAGACTCCGCGAGGAGCAGTACTTC.